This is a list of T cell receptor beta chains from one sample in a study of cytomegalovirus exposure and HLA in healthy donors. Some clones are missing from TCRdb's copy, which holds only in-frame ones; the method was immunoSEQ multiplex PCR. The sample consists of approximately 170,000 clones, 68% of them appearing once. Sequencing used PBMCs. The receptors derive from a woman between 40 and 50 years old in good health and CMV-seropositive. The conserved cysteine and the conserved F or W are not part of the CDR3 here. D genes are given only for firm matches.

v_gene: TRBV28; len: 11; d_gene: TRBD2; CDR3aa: ASSLAGEGEQY
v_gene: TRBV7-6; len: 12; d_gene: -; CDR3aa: ASSVKQGNTEAF
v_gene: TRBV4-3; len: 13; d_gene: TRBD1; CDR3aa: ASSHSSTGNSPLN
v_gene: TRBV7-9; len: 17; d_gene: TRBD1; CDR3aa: ASSPRGQGPGRSYNEQF
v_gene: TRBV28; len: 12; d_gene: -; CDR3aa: ASSSGSEGNTIY
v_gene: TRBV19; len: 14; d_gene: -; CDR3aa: ASSINPTGSTDTQY
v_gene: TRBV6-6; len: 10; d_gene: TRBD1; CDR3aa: ASSGQDYGYP
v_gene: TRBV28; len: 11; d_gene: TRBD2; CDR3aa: ASSWGLPYEQY
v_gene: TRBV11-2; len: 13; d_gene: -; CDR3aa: ASSLVRVGTDTQY
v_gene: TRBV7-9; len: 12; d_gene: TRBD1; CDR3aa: ASSPGGQQETQY
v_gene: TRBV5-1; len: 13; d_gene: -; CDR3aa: ASSLESGSTDTQY
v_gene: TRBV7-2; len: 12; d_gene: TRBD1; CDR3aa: ASSRFDRGSEAF
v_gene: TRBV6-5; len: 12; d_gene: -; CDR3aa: ASSYSQGTYEQY